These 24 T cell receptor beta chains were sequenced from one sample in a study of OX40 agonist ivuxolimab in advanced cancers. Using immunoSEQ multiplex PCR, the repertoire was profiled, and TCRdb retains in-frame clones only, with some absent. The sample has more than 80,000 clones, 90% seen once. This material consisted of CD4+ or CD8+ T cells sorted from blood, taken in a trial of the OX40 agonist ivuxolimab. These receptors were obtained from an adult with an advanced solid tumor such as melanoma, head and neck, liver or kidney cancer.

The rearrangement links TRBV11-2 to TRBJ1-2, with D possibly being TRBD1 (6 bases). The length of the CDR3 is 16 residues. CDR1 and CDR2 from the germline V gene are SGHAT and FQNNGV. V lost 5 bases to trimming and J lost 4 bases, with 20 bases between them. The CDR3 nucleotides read TGTGCCAGCAGCCCGTCCCGGGGGGGCGCAGGCTATGGCTACACCTTC. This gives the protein CASSPSRGGAGYGYTF.

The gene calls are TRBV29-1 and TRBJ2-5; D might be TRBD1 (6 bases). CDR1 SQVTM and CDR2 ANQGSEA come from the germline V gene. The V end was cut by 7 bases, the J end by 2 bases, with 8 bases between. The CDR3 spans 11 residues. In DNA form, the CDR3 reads TGCAGCGCCGGACAGCAAGAGACCCAGTACTTC. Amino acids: CSAGQQETQYF.

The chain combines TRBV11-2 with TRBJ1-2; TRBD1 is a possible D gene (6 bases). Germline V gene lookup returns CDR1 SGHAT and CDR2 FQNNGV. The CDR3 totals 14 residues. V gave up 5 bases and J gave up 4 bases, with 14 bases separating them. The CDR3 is CASSPQGGGYGYTF. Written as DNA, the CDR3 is TGTGCCAGCAGCCCACAGGGAGGGGGCTATGGCTACACCTTC.

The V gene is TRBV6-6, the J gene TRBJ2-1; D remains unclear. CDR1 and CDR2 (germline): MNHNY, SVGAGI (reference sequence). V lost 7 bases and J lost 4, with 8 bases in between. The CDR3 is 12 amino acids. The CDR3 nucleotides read TGTGCCAGCACGGACCTTTACAATGAGCAGTTCTTC. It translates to CASTDLYNEQFF.

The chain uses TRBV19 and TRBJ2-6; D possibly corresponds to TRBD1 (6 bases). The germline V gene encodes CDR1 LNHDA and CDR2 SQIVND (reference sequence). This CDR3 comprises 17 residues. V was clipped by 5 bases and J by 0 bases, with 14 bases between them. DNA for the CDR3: TGTGCCAGTAGTCGCGATACAGGGCTCTCTGGGGCCAACGTCCTGACTTTC. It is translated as CASSRDTGLSGANVLTF. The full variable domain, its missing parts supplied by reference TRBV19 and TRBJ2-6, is DGGITQSPKYLFRKEGQNVTLSCEQNLNHDAMYWYRQDPGQGLRLIYYSQIVNDFQKGDIAEGYSVSREKKESFPLTVTSAQKNPTAFYLCASSRDTGLSGANVLTFGAGSRLTVL.

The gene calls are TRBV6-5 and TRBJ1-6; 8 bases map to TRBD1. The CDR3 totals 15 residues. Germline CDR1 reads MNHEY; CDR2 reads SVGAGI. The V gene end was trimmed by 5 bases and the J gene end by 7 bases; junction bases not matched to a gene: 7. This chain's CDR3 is CASSTRTGNNSPLHF. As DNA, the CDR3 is TGTGCCAGCAGTACGAGGACAGGGAACAATTCACCCCTCCACTTT.

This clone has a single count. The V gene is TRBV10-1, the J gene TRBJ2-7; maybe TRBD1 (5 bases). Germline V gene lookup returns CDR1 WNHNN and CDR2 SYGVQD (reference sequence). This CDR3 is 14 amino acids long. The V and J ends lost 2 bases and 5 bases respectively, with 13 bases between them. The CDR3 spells CASSEDKGWDEQYF. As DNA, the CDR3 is TGCGCCAGCAGTGAGGATAAGGGGTGGGACGAGCAGTACTTC.

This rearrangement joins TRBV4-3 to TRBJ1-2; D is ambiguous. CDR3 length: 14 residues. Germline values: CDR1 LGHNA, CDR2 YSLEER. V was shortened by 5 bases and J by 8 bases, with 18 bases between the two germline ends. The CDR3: CASSKATSVEGYTF. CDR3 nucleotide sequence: TGCGCCAGCAGCAAGGCAACTAGTGTTGAAGGCTACACCTTC.

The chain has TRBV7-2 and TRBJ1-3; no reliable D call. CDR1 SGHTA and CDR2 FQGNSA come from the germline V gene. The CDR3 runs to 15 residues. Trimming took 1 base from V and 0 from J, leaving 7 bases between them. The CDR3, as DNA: TGTGCCAGCAGCTTAGGACCGGCCTCTGGAAACACCATATATTTT. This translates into CASSLGPASGNTIYF.

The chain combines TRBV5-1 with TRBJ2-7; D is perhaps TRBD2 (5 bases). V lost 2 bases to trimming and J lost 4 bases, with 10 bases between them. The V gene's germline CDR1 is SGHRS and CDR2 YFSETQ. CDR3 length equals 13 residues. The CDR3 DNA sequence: TGCGCCAGCAGCTTCGGAGCGGAGTACGAGCAGTACTTC. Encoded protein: CASSFGAEYEQYF.

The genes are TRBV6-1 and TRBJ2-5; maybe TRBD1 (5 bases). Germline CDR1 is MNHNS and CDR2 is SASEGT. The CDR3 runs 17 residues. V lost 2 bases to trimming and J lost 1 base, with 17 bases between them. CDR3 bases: TGTGCCAGCAGTGAACGCCACCCCCAGGGTCCCCAAGAGACCCAGTACTTC. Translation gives CASSERHPQGPQETQYF.

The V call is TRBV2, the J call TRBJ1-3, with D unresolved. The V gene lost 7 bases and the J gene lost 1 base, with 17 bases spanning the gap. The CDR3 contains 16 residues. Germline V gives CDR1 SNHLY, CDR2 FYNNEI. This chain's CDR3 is CASTPGAPGSGNTIYF. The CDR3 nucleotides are TGTGCCAGCACTCCAGGAGCACCGGGATCTGGAAACACCATATATTTT.

CDR3 nucleotide sequence: TGTGCCAGCAGTTTCCCAGATCCGGGTGAAAAACTGTTTTTT. As protein: CASSFPDPGEKLFF. V usage is TRBV28 and J usage is TRBJ1-4; D unresolved. Trimming stripped 3 bases from V and 7 bases from J, with 12 bases between. From germline, CDR1 is MDHEN and CDR2 SYDVKM. The CDR3 loop spans 14 amino acids.

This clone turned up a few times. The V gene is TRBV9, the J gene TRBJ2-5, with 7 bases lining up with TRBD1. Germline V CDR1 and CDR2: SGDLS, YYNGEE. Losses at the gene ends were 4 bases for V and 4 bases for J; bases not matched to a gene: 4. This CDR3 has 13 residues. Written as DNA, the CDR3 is TGTGCCAGCAGCACAACAGGGGTAGAGACCCAGTACTTC. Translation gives CASSTTGVETQYF.

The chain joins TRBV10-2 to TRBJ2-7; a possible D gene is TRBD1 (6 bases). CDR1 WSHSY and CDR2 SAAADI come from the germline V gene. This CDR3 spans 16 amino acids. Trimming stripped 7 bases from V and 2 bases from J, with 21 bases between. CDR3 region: CASIPLSGTRAYEQYF. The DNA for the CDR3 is TGCGCCAGCATCCCATTATCCGGGACAAGGGCCTACGAGCAGTACTTC.

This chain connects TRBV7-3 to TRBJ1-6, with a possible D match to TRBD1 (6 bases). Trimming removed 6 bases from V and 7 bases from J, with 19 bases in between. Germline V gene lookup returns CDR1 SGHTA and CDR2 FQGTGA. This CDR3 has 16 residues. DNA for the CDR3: TGTGCCAGCAGTACTACAGGGCCCGGATTAAATTCACCCCTCCACTTT. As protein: CASSTTGPGLNSPLHF.

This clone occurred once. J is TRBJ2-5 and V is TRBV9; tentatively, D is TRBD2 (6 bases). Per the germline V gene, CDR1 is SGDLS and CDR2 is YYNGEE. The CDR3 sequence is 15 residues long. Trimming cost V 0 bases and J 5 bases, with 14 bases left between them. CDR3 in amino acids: CASSVAQGGGETQYF. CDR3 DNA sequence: TGTGCCAGCAGCGTAGCCCAGGGCGGAGGGGAGACCCAGTACTTC.

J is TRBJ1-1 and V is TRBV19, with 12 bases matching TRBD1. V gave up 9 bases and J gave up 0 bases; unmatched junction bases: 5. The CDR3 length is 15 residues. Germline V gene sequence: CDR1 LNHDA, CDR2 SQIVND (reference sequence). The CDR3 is CASKGQGAVNTEAFF. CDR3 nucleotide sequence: TGTGCCAGCAAGGGACAGGGGGCCGTGAACACTGAAGCTTTCTTT. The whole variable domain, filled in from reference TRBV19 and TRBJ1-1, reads DGGITQSPKYLFRKEGQNVTLSCEQNLNHDAMYWYRQDPGQGLRLIYYSQIVNDFQKGDIAEGYSVSREKKESFPLTVTSAQKNPTAFYLCASKGQGAVNTEAFFGQGTRLTVV.

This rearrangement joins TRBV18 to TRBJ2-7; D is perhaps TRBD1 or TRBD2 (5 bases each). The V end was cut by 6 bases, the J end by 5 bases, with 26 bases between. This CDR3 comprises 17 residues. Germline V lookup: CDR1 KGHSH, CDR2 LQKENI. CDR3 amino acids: CASSLQVSGGRYHEQYF. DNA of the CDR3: TGTGCCAGCTCGTTACAGGTTAGTGGAGGCCGTTATCACGAGCAGTACTTC. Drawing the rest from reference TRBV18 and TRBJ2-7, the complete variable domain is NAGVMQNPRHLVRRRGQEARLRCSPMKGHSHVYWYRQLPEEGLKFMVYLQKENIIDESGMPKERFSAEFPKEGPSILRIQQVVRGDSAAYFCASSLQVSGGRYHEQYFGPGTRLTVT.

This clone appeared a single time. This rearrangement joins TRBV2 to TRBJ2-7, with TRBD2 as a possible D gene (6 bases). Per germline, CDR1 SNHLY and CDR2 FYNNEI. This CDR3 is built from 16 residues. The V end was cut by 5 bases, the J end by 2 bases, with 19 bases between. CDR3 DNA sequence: TGTGCCAGCAGTCAACCGGAGGGGTTGGGGACCTACGAGCAGTACTTC. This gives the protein CASSQPEGLGTYEQYF.

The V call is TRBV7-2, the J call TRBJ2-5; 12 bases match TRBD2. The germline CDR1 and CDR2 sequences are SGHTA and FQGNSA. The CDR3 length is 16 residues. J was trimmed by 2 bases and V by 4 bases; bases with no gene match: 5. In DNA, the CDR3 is TGTGCCAGCAGCTCCGGACTAGCGGGACCTCAAGAGACCCAGTACTTC. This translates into CASSSGLAGPQETQYF.

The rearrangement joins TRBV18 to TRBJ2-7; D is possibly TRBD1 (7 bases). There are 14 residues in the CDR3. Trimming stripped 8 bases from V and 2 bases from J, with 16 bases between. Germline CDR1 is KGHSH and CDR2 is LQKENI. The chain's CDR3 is CASATGDRTYEQYF. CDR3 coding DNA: TGTGCCAGCGCGACGGGGGACAGAACCTACGAGCAGTACTTC.

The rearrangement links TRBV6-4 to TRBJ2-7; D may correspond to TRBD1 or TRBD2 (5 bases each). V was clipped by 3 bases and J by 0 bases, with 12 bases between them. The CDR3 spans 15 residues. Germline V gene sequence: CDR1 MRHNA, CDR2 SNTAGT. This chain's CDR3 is CASSERAGRSYEQYF. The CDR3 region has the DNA TGTGCCAGCAGTGAGAGGGCAGGGCGCTCCTACGAGCAGTACTTC.

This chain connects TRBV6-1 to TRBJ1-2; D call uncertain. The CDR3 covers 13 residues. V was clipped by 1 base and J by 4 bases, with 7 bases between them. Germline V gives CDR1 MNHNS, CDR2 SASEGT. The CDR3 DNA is TGTGCCAGCAGTGAAGACGTTACCTATGGCTACACCTTC. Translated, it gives CASSEDVTYGYTF.